This T cell receptor (beta chain) was retrieved from a study of low-dose radiotherapy and immunotherapy resistance in tumors (dated by TCRdb to 2022 to 2024). About the full investigation: In Cohort 1, each fraction delivered 0.5 Gy every 2 weeks, and the prescribed total PTV dose was 6.5 Gy. Eight patients were included in the translational analysis: three from the first dose cohort and the first five from the second dose cohort. Cyclophosphamide 200 mg/m2 was given intravenously every two weeks, one day before each radiation and immunotherapy administration. Aspirin 300 mg was taken orally once daily by patients for four cycles, starting on cycle 1 day 1. The trial did not randomize participants into treatment groups. Patients were given nivolumab as a 240 mg flat dose every two weeks and ipilimumab at 1 mg/kg every six weeks, with both drugs delivered intravenously. Patients in Cohort 2 were given 1 Gy per fraction every two weeks, for a total of 13 Gy across 26 weeks.

The reads were generated on an Illumina HiSeq 2500. To make first-strand cDNA, Superscript III was used along with a set of TRAV- and TRBV-specific primers so that both the TCRalpha and TCRbeta chains were covered. A roughly 20-cycle PCR with Phusion amplified the TCRs, pairing a constant-region primer with the adapter that was attached to the V primers. Isolated mRNA was amplified with the MessageAmp II aRNA Amplification Kit, using a roughly 15-hour in vitro transcription at 37°C. The Dynabeads mRNA DIRECT Purification Kit was used to isolate mRNA for TCR sequencing. Indexed Illumina adapters were added in a second Phusion PCR of 20 to 30 cycles, after which AMPure XP beads were used to purify the products. Regarding the original processing steps: Using custom Perl scripts, TCR sequences encoding the same protein were pooled, out-of-frame sequences were removed, and the abundance of each clonotype was computed. Any TCR sequence backed by just one read was left out of the analysis. Repertoire metrics included Shannon entropy, Gini index, clonality, richness, and frequency of TCRs shared between repertoires. TCRdb reworked the public reads: Q25 trimming with fastp, MiXCR clone assembly, productive beta chains retained. When rows share a CDR3 protein, they turn into one entry using the most common DNA and genes. None of the V and J calls come from the authors' own analysis; TCRdb made them. The sample profile shows some 71,000 distinct CDR3 sequences; around a third of them were found once. Approximately 12% of the sample belongs to the ten largest clones.

This clonotype was recorded at least ten times. Its target antigen remains unknown. Per-base qualities were not stored, and no clone one base away is much larger. Taken with the paper, the label for time point translates to: before trial treatment. The donors took part in RACIN, a single-arm, phase I, dose-escalation trial that combined nivolumab, ipilimumab, aspirin, low-dose cyclophosphamide and low-dose radiotherapy. Eligible patients had advanced, TIL-negative solid tumors. This receptor was obtained from a female donor with ovarian cancer. Here the sequenced sample was PBMCs, taken before treatment.

The CDR3 reads as follows: CAIQEEVTNYGYTF. The DNA sequence reads TGTGCCATCCAGGAGGAGGTAACTAACTATGGCTACACCTTC. The chain uses TRBV10-3 and TRBJ1-2; the D gene remains uncertain. The germline V gene specifies ENHRY as CDR1 and SYGVKD as CDR2. At the junction V is shortened by 8 bases and J by 0 bases, with 13 bases in between. Inclusive of the bounding cysteine and phenylalanine, the CDR3 is 14 residues long. Only CDR3 DNA remains: 42 bases, in frame from the first base.